The sequence of this T cell receptor (beta chain) was determined in a study of identical twins. This clonotype appeared a few times. From germline, CDR1 is SGHAT and CDR2 FQNNGV. The CDR3 spans 17 residues. After removal of 3 bases from V and 3 bases from J, the junction contained 11 bases not matched to a gene. TCRdb passed the 5' RACE reads through MiXCR, listing each CDR3 protein once. The table lists 310,000 or so distinct CDR3 sequences, approximately 8.5% of them singletons. These same data were also listed under a study on yellow fever vaccine responses in identical twins.

V is TRBV11-2 and J is TRBJ2-1; 7 positions match TRBD2. Material: memory (CD45RO+) T cells sorted from blood. The TCR comes from a woman aged 18-29 years in good health. The CDR3: CASSFRDYGLGYNEQFF. Written as DNA, the CDR3 is TGTGCCAGCAGCTTTCGGGACTATGGGCTCGGCTACAATGAGCAGTTCTTC.